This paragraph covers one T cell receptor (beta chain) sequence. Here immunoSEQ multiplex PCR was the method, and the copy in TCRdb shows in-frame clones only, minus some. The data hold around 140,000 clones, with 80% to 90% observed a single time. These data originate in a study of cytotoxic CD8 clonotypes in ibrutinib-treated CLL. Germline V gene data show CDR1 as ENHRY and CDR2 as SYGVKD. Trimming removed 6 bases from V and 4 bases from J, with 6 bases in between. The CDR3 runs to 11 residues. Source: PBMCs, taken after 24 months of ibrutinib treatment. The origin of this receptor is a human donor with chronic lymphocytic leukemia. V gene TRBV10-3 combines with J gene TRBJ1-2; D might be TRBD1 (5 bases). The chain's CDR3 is CAISGAYGYTF. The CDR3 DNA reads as TGTGCCATCAGCGGGGCCTATGGCTACACCTTC.